This entry features one T cell receptor (beta chain) sequence. The antigen remains unidentified. Trimming stripped 0 bases from V and 3 bases from J, with 6 bases between. Per the germline V gene, CDR1 is SGHRS and CDR2 is YFSETQ. This CDR3 is built from 13 residues. The sample is drawn from a study of cytomegalovirus exposure and HLA in healthy donors. Study-level points and caveats: The CMV antigen specificity of a few CMV-associated chains was confirmed through in vitro analysis. Most TCR sequences were uncommon, yet certain public TCRs appeared in many donors.

From the approximately 110-subject validation cohort, which was separate from the approximately 670-subject first cohort, the donors were drawn. Here immunoSEQ multiplex PCR was the method, and the copy in TCRdb shows in-frame clones only, minus some. The sample holds a few hundred thousand clones, roughly 85% seen once. This receptor was taken from a woman aged 18-30 years in good health and CMV-seronegative. The rearrangement uses TRBV5-1 and TRBJ1-2, with D hard to call. Sequencing was performed on PBMCs. The CDR3, as DNA: TGCGCCAGCAGCTTGGGCAGCGACTATGGCTACACCTTC. It translates to CASSLGSDYGYTF.